This T cell receptor beta chain was documented in a study of blood T cell repertoires in COVID-19. Study details: Sources were T cells, B-cell-depleted T cells, or PBMCs; the material itself was cDNA or gDNA.

Original analysis: Nucleated cell counts were estimated from reference gene primer amplification. Clones were sequenced by immunoSEQ multiplex PCR, and TCRdb holds only the in-frame ones, with some missing. V and J calls and clone size are given by that table; D and trimming were obtained from the DNA. The sample records under 130,000 clones, roughly 69% being singletons. Germline-derived CDR1 and CDR2 are LNHDA and SQIVND (reference sequence). V was shortened by 9 bases and J by 0 bases, with 21 bases between the two germline ends. The CDR3 spans 18 residues. The gene calls are TRBV19 and TRBJ1-6, with D unclear. This sequence originates from a man older than 75 with acute or convalescent COVID-19. Input material: peripheral blood. CDR3 amino acids: CASGSRGGSSSYNSPLHF. In DNA, the CDR3 is TGTGCCAGCGGCTCCCGAGGCGGCTCCAGCTCCTATAATTCACCCCTCCACTTT.